This T cell receptor beta chain was identified during a study of T cell clonotyping in hematopoietic cell transplantation. Findings and caveats of the study: Graft donor and pretransplant recipient Inverse Simpson Index values predicted broader posttransplant TCR diversity.

As for this clone: The antigen remains unidentified.

This sample's time point: recipient sample about 28 days before transplant, after cytoreduction. There are 16 residues in the CDR3. Germline V CDR1 and CDR2: SGHRS, YFSETQ. The V end was cut by 4 bases, the J end by 3 bases, with 19 bases between. Measured with immunoSEQ multiplex PCR; TCRdb has only the in-frame clones, and not every one. This sample carries some 9,600 clones, over 75% of them seen once, and the ten largest clones take around 14%. This sequence was found in a woman aged 45-59 years with chronic myeloid leukemia. Some clones in this sample may be carry-over from other donors' samples. The chain recombines TRBV5-1 with TRBJ1-2; D possibly corresponds to TRBD1 (6 bases). The sample consisted of peripheral blood mononuclear cells, taken before stem cell transplant. CDR3 protein: CASSEGTTTRYYGYTF. In DNA form, the CDR3 reads TGCGCCAGCAGCGAAGGGACAACTACACGATACTATGGCTACACCTTC.